This TCR beta chain was documented in a study of EBV T-cell therapy then PD-1 blockade in nasopharyngeal carcinoma. Sample treatment: AdE1-LMPpoly-expanded autologous EBV-specific T-cell therapy followed by anti-PD-1 nivolumab. Method: immunoSEQ multiplex PCR; TCRdb's copy keeps in-frame clones and lacks some. The sample has about 19,000 clones; more than 70% are singletons. Comment on this clone: Its target is not known.

The CDR3 is made up of 14 amino acids. Germline loops: CDR1 LGHNA, CDR2 YSLEER. V lost 4 bases and J lost 3; bases outside the gene matches: 4. Sequencing was performed on CD8+ T cells from blood, taken between days 30 and 35 from a patient whose treatment included autologous EBV-specific T cells and nivolumab. The receptor's source is a man between 35 and 55 years old with nasopharyngeal carcinoma. V usage is TRBV4-3 and J usage is TRBJ2-7, with 9 bases that match TRBD1. CDR3 coding DNA: TGCGCCAGCAGCCTAGGACAGGGGATCTACGAGCAGTACTTC. Its translation: CASSLGQGIYEQYF.